This T cell receptor (beta chain) derives from a study of blood T cell repertoires in COVID-19. Looking at the study overall: From the United States, Italy and Spain came samples of acute and convalescent COVID-19.

TCRdb's table, derived via immunoSEQ multiplex PCR, lists solely in-frame clones and lacks some. Here the sample spans roughly 280,000 clones, approximately 90% being singletons. The study drew participants aged 18 to 89 years from approximately 23 US areas. V shed 7 bases and J shed 4 bases, with 14 bases lying between them. Looked up from germline, CDR1 is SGHAT and CDR2 is FQNNGV. The CDR3 covers 14 residues. J is TRBJ2-1 and V is TRBV11-2; no clear D. This receptor was taken from a woman in her 50s who had recovered from COVID-19. Sequenced: PBMCs or T cells enriched from blood (not recorded which). The CDR3 sequence is CASTPFVRYNEQFF. Written as DNA, the CDR3 is TGTGCCAGCACCCCCTTCGTCCGGTACAATGAGCAGTTCTTC.